This T cell receptor (beta chain) was sequenced for a study of blood T cell repertoires in COVID-19. Study at large: The study drew acute and convalescent COVID-19 samples from the United States, Italy and Spain. PBMCs, B-cell-depleted T cells, or T cells were the source of the cDNA or gDNA that made up the material.

CDR1 is LNHDA, CDR2 SQIVND, per germline (reference sequence). Trimming took 5 bases from V and 10 from J, leaving 14 bases between them. CDR3 size: 13 residues. This clone was observed a single time. In the study's own analysis: Amplification with reference gene primers provided the estimates of nucleated cell counts. Some clones are missing from TCRdb's copy, which holds only in-frame ones; the method was immunoSEQ multiplex PCR. That table gives V, J and clone size, and the DNA gave D and trimming. The repertoire consists of around 280,000 clones, with approximately 80% occurring once and the leading ten covering around 4.1%.

The V call is TRBV19, the J call TRBJ1-4; possibly TRBD1 for D (6 bases). This clonotype was sampled from a woman in her 50s with active or convalescent COVID-19. Material: peripheral blood. CDR3 amino acids: CASSQGITLKLFF. In DNA form, the CDR3 reads TGTGCCAGTAGTCAGGGGATTACTTTAAAACTGTTTTTT. Full variable domain (rest looked up from reference TRBV19 and TRBJ1-4): DGGITQSPKYLFRKEGQNVTLSCEQNLNHDAMYWYRQDPGQGLRLIYYSQIVNDFQKGDIAEGYSVSREKKESFPLTVTSAQKNPTAFYLCASSQGITLKLFFGSGTQLSVL.